A selection of T cell receptor beta chains follows, all from one sample in a study of blood T cell repertoires in COVID-19. The protocol was immunoSEQ multiplex PCR, while the TCRdb copy is restricted to in-frame clones and leaves out a portion. The table records about 150,000 clones, 88% of them present only once. Sequencing was carried out using peripheral blood. The receptors shown here come from a man in his 60s with active or convalescent COVID-19. Both conserved end residues are part of each CDR3. A D gene is named only where the DNA matches it firmly. A clone size is listed for some rows: how often the clone was seen (once, few, many), or a class if it is expanded.

v_gene	d_gene	j_gene	abundance	CDR3nt	CDR3aa
TRBV6-6	.	TRBJ1-5	few	TGTGCCAGCAGTCCGACAGGCAATCAGCCCCAGCATTTT	CASSPTGNQPQHF
TRBV6-5	TRBD1	TRBJ2-5	.	TGTGCCAGCATTCCGCCGGGACAGGGCAGGGAGACCCAGTACTTC	CASIPPGQGRETQYF
TRBV9	TRBD2	TRBJ2-3	.	TGTGCCAGCAGCGGACCTAGCGGGAGTGGGATAGATACGCAGTATTTT	CASSGPSGSGIDTQYF
TRBV10-2	TRBD1	TRBJ2-7	.	TGCGCCAGCAGTAGGGACAGTTCCTACGAGCAGTACTTC	CASSRDSSYEQYF
TRBV19	TRBD1	TRBJ2-5	.	TGTGCCAGTAGTATAGGGACAGGGAAAGAGACCCAGTACTTC	CASSIGTGKETQYF
TRBV5-6	.	TRBJ2-7	.	TGTGCCAGCAGCGCGGACATTTTTTCCTACGAGCAGTACTTC	CASSADIFSYEQYF
TRBV6-5	.	TRBJ1-6	.	TGTGCCAGCAGTTACTTGACAGAAAATTCACCCCTCCACTTT	CASSYLTENSPLHF
TRBV7-2	.	TRBJ2-1	.	TGTGCCAGCAGCCGCGGAGGGAGCTCCTACAATGAGCAGTTCTTC	CASSRGGSSYNEQFF
TRBV4-3	TRBD1	TRBJ2-2	.	TGCGCCAGCAGTCACTCAAACAGGGGCACCGGGGAGCTGTTTTTT	CASSHSNRGTGELFF
TRBV21-1	.	TRBJ2-7	few	TGTGCCAGCAGCAAAGGACTAGCGGGTTACGAGCAGTACTTC	CASSKGLAGYEQYF
TRBV11-2	.	TRBJ2-5	.	TGTGCCAGCAGTCCCGTAACTAGGGTGGGGGAGACCCAGTACTTC	CASSPVTRVGETQYF